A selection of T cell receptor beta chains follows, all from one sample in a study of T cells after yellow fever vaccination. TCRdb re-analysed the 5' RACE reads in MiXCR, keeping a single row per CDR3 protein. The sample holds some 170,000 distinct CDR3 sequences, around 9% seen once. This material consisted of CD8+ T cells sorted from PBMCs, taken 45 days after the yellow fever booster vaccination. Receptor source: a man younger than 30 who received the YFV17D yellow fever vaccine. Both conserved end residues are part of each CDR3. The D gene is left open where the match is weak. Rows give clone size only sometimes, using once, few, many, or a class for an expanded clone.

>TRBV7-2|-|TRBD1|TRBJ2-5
TGTGCCAGCAGCTTAGCCACGGACAGGGTGACGTATGTTGAGGAGACCCAGTACTTC
CASSLATDRVTYVEETQYF
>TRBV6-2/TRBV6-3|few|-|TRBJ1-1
TGTGCCAGCAGTACCAGGGAGGGCATTTTTGAAGCTTTCTTT
CASSTREGIFEAFF
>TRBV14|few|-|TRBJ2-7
TGTGCCAGCAGCCAAGAAAGAAACTCCTACGAGCAGTACTTC
CASSQERNSYEQYF
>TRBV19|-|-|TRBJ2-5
TGTGCCAGTAGTATGTGGGGTCAGACCCAGTACTTC
CASSMWGQTQYF
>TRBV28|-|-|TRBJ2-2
TGTGCCAGCAGTCCAATCGACAGATCGAACACCGGGGAGCTGTTTTTT
CASSPIDRSNTGELFF
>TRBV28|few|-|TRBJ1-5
TGTGCCAGCAGTCCACGGGGGGGCCGTCAGCCCCAGCATTTT
CASSPRGGRQPQHF
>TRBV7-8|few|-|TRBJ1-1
TGTGCCAGCAGTAAGACCGGGACTGAAGCTTTCTTT
CASSKTGTEAFF
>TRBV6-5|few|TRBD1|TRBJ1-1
TGTGCCAGCAGTTACTCCGGGACAGCTGAAGCTTTCTTT
CASSYSGTAEAFF
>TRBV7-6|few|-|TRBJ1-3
TGTGCCAGCAGCTTACGTTCGGCGGGGACGACAAACACCATATATTTT
CASSLRSAGTTNTIYF
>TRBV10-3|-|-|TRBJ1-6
TGTGCCAGCCAAGCCGGGGATCAGAGTGGGGCACCCCTCCACTTT
CASQAGDQSGAPLHF
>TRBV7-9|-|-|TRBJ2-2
TGTGCCAGCAGCACCGGGGGGGAGCTGTTTTTT
CASSTGGELFF
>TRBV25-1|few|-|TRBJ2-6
TGTGCCAGCAGTGTAGGACACTCTGGGGCCAACGTCCTGACTTTC
CASSVGHSGANVLTF
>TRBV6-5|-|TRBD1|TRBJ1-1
TGTGCCAGCAGTTACTCTGCGGGCAGGGGGACTGAAGCTTTCTTT
CASSYSAGRGTEAFF
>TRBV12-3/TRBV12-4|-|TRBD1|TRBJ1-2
TGTGCCAGCACTGAGGGACAGGGGGTCTATGGCTACACCTTC
CASTEGQGVYGYTF
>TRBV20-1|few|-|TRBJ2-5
TGCAGTGCTAGAGATTTTACCGGGGGATCCCGGGAGACCCAGTACTTC
CSARDFTGGSRETQYF
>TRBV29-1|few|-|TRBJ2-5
TGCAGCGTTGACAGGGCCGGGGAGACCCAGTACTTC
CSVDRAGETQYF
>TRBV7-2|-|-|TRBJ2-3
TGTGCCAGCAGCCCCTGGGGGGGCCGCACAGATACGCAGTATTTT
CASSPWGGRTDTQYF
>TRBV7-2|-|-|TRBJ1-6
TGTGCCAGCAGGGACTCCGGGAGGACTGGGGGAAAGTCACCCCTCCACTTT
CASRDSGRTGGKSPLHF
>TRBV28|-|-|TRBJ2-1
TGTGCCAGCAGTTCTCGGACGAACAATGAGCAGTTCTTC
CASSSRTNNEQFF
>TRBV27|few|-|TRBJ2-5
TGTGCCAGCAGTTCCGCCCGGTGGGAGACCCAGTACTTC
CASSSARWETQYF
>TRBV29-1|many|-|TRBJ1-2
TGCAGCGTTGAAGGGGGGATCTATGGCTACACCTTC
CSVEGGIYGYTF
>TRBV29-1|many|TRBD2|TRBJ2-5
TGCAGCGCCCAGGGAGGGATCCAAGAGACCCAGTACTTC
CSAQGGIQETQYF
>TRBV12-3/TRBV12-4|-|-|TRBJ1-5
TGTGCCAGCAGTTTAGCGGACGCGGGATTTTCCAATCAGCCCCAGCATTTT
CASSLADAGFSNQPQHF
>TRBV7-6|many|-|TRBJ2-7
TGTGCCAGCAGCTGGTCCAGGGGAGCCTACGAGCAGTACTTC
CASSWSRGAYEQYF
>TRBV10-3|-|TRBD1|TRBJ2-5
TGTGCCATCAAAACAGGGGGCTACCAAGAGACCCAGTACTTC
CAIKTGGYQETQYF
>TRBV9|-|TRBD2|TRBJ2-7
TGTGCCAGCAGCGACGAACGGGGGGGGTCCTACGAGCAGTACTTC
CASSDERGGSYEQYF
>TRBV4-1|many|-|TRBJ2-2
TGCGCCAGCAGCCAAGCAAGTATCGGGGAGCTGTTTTTT
CASSQASIGELFF
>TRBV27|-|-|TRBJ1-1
TGTGCCAGCAGTTTATCCCTCTCCGGGCAGATGAACACTGAAGCTTTCTTT
CASSLSLSGQMNTEAFF
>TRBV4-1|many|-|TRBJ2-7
TGCGCCAGCAGCCAAGGTGGCAGGCGCTCCTACGAGCAGTACTTC
CASSQGGRRSYEQYF
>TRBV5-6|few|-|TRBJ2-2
TGTGCCAGCAACCCATTCGGAGGGGGGGCGAACACCGGGGAGCTGTTTTTT
CASNPFGGGANTGELFF
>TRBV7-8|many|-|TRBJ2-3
TGTGCCAGCAGCTTAGTGGCGCCGCCGACAGATACGCAGTATTTT
CASSLVAPPTDTQYF
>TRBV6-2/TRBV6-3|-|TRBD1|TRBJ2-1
TGTGCCAGCAGAGGGGGACAGGGGAGCTCCTACAATGAGCAGTTCTTC
CASRGGQGSSYNEQFF
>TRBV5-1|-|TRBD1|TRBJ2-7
TGCGCCAGCAGCTTGGGGGGGCAGGGGGCCCTCGAGCAGTACTTC
CASSLGGQGALEQYF